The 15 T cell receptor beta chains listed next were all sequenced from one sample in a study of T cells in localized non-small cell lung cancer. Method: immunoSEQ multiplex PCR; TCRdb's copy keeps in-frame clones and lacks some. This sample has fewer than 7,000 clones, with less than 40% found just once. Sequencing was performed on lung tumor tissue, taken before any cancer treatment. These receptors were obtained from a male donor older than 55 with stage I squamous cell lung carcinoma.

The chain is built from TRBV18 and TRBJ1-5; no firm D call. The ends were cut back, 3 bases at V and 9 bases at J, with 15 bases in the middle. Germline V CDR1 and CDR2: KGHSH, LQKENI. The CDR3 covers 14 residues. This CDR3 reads CASSPRQSLGPQHF. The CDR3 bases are TGTGCCAGCTCACCCCGGCAGAGCCTGGGGCCCCAGCATTTT. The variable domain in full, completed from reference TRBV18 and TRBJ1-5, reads NAGVMQNPRHLVRRRGQEARLRCSPMKGHSHVYWYRQLPEEGLKFMVYLQKENIIDESGMPKERFSAEFPKEGPSILRIQQVVRGDSAAYFCASSPRQSLGPQHFGDGTRLSIL.

The CDR3, as DNA: TGCGCCAGCTTAGGAGGGGTGGAGGAGACCCAGTACTTC. Translated, it gives CASLGGVEETQYF. V and J are TRBV23-1 and TRBJ2-5; possible D gene TRBD2, 6 bases. TRBV23-1 is marked as an open reading frame, function uncertain. The ends were cut back, 8 bases at V and 5 bases at J, with 15 bases in the middle. The CDR3 sequence is 13 residues long.

CDR3 sequence: CAISERATSPLHF. The CDR3, as DNA: TGTGCCATCAGTGAGCGAGCCACCTCACCCCTCCACTTT. The chain joins TRBV10-3 to TRBJ1-6; the D is unclear. The CDR3 spans 13 residues. CDR1 is ENHRY and CDR2 is SYGVKD in the germline V gene. V was clipped by 2 bases and J by 10 bases, with 9 bases between them.

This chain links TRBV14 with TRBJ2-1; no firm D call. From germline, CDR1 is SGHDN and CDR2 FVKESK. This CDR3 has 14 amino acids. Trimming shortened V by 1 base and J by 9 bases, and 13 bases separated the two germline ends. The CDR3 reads CASSQASGPGEQFF. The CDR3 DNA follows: TGTGCCAGCAGCCAAGCGTCCGGGCCGGGTGAGCAGTTCTTC. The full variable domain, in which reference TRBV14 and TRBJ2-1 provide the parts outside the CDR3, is EAGVTQFPSHSVIEKGQTVTLRCDPISGHDNLYWYRRVMGKEIKFLLHFVKESKQDESGMPNNRFLAERTGGTYSTLKVQPAELEDSGVYFCASSQASGPGEQFFGPGTRLTVL.

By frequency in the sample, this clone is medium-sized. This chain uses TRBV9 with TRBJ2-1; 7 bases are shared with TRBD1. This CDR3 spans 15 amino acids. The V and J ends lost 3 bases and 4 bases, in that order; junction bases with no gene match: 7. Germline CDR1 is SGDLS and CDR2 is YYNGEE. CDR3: CASSAGTVSYNEQFF. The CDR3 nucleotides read TGTGCCAGCAGCGCCGGGACAGTATCTTACAATGAGCAGTTCTTC.

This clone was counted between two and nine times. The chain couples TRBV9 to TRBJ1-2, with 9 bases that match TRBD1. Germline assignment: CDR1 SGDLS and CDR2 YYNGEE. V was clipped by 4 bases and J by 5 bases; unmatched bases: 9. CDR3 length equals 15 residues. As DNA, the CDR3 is TGTGCCAGCAGCCCCCGACAGGGGGTAGGGTATGGCTACACCTTC. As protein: CASSPRQGVGYGYTF.

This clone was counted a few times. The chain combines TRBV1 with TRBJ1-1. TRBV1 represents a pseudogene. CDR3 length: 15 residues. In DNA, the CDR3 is TGCGCCAGCAGCCAAGAAGGGGCAGGGAGCACTGAAGCTTTCTTT. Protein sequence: CASSQEGAGSTEAFF.

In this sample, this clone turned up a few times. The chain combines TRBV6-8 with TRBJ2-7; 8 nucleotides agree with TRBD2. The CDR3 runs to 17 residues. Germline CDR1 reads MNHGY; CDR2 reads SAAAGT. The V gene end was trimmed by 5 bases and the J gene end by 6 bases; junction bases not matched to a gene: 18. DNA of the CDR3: TGTGCCAGCAGTGTATGGTTACCGGGACTAGGTCTGATCGAGCAGTACTTC. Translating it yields CASSVWLPGLGLIEQYF.

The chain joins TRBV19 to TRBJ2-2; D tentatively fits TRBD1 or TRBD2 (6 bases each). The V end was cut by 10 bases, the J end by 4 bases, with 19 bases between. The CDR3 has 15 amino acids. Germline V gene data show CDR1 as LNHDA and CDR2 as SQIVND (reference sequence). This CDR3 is CATQTSGAGTGELFF. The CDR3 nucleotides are TGTGCCACCCAAACCTCGGGGGCGGGCACCGGGGAGCTGTTTTTT.

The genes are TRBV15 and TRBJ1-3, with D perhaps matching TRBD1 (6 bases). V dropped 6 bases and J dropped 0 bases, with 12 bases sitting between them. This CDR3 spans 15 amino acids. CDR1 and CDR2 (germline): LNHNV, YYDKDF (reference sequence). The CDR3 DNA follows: TGTGCCACCAGGATATACAGGGACTCTGGAAACACCATATATTTT. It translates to CATRIYRDSGNTIYF.

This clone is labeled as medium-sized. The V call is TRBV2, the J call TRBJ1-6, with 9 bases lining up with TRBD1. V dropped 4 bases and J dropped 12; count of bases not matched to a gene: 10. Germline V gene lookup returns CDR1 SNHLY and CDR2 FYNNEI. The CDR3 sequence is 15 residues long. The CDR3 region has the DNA TGTGCCAGCAGTGGACAGGGGGGAGTTGGTGTACCCCTCCACTTT. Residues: CASSGQGGVGVPLHF.

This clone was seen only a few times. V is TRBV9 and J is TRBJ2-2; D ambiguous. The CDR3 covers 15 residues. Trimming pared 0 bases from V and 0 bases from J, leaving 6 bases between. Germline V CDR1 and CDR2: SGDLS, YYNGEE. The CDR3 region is CASSVDQPNTGELFF. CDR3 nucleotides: TGTGCCAGCAGCGTAGACCAGCCGAACACCGGGGAGCTGTTTTTT.

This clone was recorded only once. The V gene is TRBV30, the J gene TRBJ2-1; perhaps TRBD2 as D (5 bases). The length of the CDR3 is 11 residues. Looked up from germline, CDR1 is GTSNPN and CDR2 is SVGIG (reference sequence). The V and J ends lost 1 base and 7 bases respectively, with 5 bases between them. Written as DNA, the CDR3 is TGTGCCTGGAGTGCGGGGAATGAGCAGTTCTTC. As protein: CAWSAGNEQFF.

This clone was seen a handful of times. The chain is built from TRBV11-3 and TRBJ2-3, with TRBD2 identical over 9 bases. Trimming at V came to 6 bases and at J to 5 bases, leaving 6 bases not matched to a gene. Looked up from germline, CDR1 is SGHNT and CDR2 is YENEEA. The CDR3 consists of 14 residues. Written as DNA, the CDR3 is TGTGCCAGCAGAAGCGGGGGGTCTGGAGATACGCAGTATTTT. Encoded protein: CASRSGGSGDTQYF. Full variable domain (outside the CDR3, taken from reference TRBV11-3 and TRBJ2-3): EAGVVQSPRYKIIEKKQPVAFWCNPISGHNTLYWYLQNLGQGPELLIRYENEEAVDDSQLPKDRFSAERLKGVDSTLKIQPAELGDSAVYLCASRSGGSGDTQYFGPGTRLTVL.

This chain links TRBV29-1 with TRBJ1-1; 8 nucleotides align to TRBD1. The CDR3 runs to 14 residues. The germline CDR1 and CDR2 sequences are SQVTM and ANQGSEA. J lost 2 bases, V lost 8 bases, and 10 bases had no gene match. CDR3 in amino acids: CSIGQGGTNTEAFF. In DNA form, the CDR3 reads TGCAGCATTGGACAGGGAGGTACAAACACTGAAGCTTTCTTT.